Included here is one T cell receptor (beta chain) sequence, with context. This CDR3 has 19 residues. Trimming removed 6 bases from V and 3 bases from J, with 29 bases in between. Germline V lookup: CDR1 SEHNR, CDR2 FQNEAQ (reference sequence). The entry originates in a study of T cells in Graves' hyperthyroidism and ophthalmopathy. RNA transcripts provided the source from which TCR beta CDR3 regions were amplified. A first-round RT-PCR of the TCR CDR3 used the HTBI primer set. TCRdb analysed the multiplex PCR reads with MiXCR anew, one entry per CDR3 protein. The repertoire holds about 840,000 distinct CDR3 sequences, approximately 40% seen once, with more than 7% in the top ten.

The sequenced sample was blood. The chain recombines TRBV7-9 with TRBJ2-5; tentatively, D is TRBD2 (7 bases). The source of this sequence is a man in his late teens or twenties with Graves' hyperthyroidism. CDR3 protein: CASSIRFFGGRERKETQYF. The CDR3 nucleotides are TGTGCCAGCAGTATACGGTTTTTCGGGGGGCGGGAGAGGAAAGAGACCCAGTACTTC.